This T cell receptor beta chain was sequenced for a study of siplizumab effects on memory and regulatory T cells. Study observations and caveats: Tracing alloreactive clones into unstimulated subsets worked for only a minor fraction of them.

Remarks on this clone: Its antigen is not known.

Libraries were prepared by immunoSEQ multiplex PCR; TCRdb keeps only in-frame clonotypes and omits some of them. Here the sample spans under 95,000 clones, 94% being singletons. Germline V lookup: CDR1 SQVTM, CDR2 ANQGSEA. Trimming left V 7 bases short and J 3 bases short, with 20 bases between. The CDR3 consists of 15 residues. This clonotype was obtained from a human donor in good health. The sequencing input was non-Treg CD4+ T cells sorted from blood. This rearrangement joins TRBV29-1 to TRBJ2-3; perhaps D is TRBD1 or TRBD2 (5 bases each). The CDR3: CSGGSSREETDTQYF. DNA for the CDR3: TGCAGCGGGGGGTCGAGCAGGGAAGAAACAGATACGCAGTATTTT.